One T cell receptor (beta chain) is described in this entry. The ends were cut back, 7 bases at V and 4 bases at J, with 17 bases in the middle. Germline V lookup: CDR1 SGHRS, CDR2 YFSETQ. The CDR3 consists of 15 residues. This entry belongs to a study of blood T cell repertoires in COVID-19. Study in general: Acute and convalescent COVID-19 specimens originated in the United States, Italy and Spain.

Libraries were prepared by immunoSEQ multiplex PCR; TCRdb keeps only in-frame clonotypes and omits some of them. This sample carries around 250,000 clones, 75% to 90% of them seen once, and the ten largest clones take approximately 9%. The sequence was obtained from a human donor in a cohort sampled during active COVID-19. The chain couples TRBV5-1 to TRBJ2-2; the D gene is possibly TRBD2 (7 bases). The sequenced sample was peripheral blood. The DNA of the CDR3 is TGCGCCAGCCAGGATCGGGGGGCGCCCACCGGGGAGCTGTTTTTT. Translating gives CASQDRGAPTGELFF.